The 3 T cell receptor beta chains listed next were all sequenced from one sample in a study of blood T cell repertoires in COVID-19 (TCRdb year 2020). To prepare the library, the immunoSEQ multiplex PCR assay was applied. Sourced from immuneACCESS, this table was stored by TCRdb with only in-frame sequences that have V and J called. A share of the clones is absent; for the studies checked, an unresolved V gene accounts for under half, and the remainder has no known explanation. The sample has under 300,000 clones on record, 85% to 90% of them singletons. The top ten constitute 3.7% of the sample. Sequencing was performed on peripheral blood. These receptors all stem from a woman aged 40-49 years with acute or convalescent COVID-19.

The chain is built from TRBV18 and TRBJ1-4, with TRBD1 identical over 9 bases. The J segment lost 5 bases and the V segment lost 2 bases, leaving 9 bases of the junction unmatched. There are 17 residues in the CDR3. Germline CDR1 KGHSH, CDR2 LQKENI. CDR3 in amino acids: CASSPESPGTGNEKLFF. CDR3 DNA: TGTGCCAGCTCACCAGAAAGTCCCGGGACAGGGAATGAAAAACTGTTTTTT.

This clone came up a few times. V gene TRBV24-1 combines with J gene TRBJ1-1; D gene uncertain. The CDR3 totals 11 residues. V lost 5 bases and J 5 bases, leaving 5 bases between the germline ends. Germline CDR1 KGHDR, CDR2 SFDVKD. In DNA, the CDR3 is TGTGCCACCAGTGCCGGGACTGAAGCTTTCTTT. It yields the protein CATSAGTEAFF.

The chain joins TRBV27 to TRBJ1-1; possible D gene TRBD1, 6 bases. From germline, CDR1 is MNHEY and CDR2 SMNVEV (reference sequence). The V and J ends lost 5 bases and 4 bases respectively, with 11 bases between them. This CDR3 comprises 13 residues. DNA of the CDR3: TGTGCCAGCAGTCTACAGGGCCCCACTGAAGCTTTCTTT. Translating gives CASSLQGPTEAFF.